The present entry profiles one TCR beta chain with its context. Its antigen is as yet unknown. This sample is drawn from a study of monozygotic twins with inflammatory bowel disease. Study-wide results and caveats: IBD patients share fewer clonotypes with other people than healthy twins do, especially with disease activity. Inverse Simpson values showed less TCRbeta diversity in IBD patients than in their healthy co-twins.

Total RNA, at 3,000 to 4,500 ng, went into every TCR library. UMIs that included a 6-nucleotide sample barcode were added by template switching, which took place during cDNA synthesis. TCRdb reanalyzed the 5' RACE reads and collapses them to one entry per CDR3 protein, without DNA. The specimen's table records some 440,000 distinct CDR3 sequences. Germline lookup yields CDR1 MNHNS and CDR2 SASEGT. CDR3 length: 15 residues. Sequencing used blood. The V and J genes are TRBV6-1 and TRBJ2-1; TCRdb designates TRBD1, a call that cannot be tested without DNA. The clonotype originates from a human donor with ulcerative colitis or Crohn's disease, or a healthy co-twin of an affected twin (not recorded which). CDR3 protein: CASNYRGIPYNEQFF.